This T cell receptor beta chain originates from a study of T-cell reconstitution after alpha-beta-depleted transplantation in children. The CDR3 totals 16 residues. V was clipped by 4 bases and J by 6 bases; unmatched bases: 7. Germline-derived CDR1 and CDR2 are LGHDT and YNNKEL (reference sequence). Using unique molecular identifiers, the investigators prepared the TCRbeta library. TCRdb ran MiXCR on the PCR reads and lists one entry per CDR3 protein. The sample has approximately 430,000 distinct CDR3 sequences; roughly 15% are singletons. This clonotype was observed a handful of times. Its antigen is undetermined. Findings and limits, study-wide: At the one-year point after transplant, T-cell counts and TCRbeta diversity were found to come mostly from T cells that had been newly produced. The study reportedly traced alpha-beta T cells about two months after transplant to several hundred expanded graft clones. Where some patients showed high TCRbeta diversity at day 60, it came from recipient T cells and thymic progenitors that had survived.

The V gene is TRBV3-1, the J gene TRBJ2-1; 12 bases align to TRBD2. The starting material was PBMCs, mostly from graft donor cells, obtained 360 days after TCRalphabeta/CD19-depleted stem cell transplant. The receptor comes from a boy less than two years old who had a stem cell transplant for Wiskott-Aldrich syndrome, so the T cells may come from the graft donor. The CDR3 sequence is CASSRIPSGGGNEQFF. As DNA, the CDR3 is TGTGCCAGCAGCCGTATTCCTAGCGGGGGGGGCAATGAGCAGTTCTTC.